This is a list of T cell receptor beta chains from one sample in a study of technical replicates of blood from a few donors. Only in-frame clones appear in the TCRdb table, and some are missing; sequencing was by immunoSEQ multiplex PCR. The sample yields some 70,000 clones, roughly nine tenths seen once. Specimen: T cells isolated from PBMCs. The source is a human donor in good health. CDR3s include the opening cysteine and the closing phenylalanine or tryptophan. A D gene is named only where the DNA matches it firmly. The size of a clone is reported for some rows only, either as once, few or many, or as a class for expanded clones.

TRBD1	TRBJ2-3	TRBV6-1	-	TGTGCCAGCAGAGTAGTCAGGGGGACAGATACGCAGTATTTT	CASRVVRGTDTQYF
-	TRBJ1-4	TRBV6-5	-	TGTGCCAGCAGCCCGACAGTGGCAACTAATGAAAAACTGTTTTTT	CASSPTVATNEKLFF
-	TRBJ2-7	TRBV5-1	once	TGCGCCAGCAGCTTGACAGGGCCCTACGAGCAGTACTTC	CASSLTGPYEQYF
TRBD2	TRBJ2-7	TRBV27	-	TGTGCCAGCAGCTTGACTAGCGGGATGCCCTCTTTCGAGCAGTACTTC	CASSLTSGMPSFEQYF
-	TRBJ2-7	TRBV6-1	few	TGTGCCAGCGATACTGATTCCTACGAGCAGTACTTC	CASDTDSYEQYF
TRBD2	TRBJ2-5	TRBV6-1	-	TGTGCCAGCAGTGAAGCGGATGCAGGCGGGAGCTACTTAGAGACCCAGTACTTC	CASSEADAGGSYLETQYF
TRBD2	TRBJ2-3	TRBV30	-	TGTGCCTGGAGGTCCCCGGGACTAGCGGATCCAGATACGCAGTATTTT	CAWRSPGLADPDTQYF
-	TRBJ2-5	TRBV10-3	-	TGTGCCATCAGCGCGGATTTCGTTCAAGAGACCCAGTACTTC	CAISADFVQETQYF
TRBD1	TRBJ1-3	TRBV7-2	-	TGTGCCAGCAGCTTAACGTGGGACAGTCGTGGCACCATATATTTT	CASSLTWDSRGTIYF
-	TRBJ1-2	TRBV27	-	TGTGCCAGCAGTTCATTAGGGGACAACTCTAACTATGGCTACACCTTC	CASSSLGDNSNYGYTF
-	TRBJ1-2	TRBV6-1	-	TGTGCCAGCAGTGAAAACCCCCGCGGCGCCTATGGCTACACCTTC	CASSENPRGAYGYTF
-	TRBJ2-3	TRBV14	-	TGTGCCAGCAGCCCGGGACTTCCCACAGATACGCAGTATTTT	CASSPGLPTDTQYF
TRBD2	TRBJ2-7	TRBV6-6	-	TGTGCCAGCAGGGTTAGCGGGAGTAGCTACGAGCAGTACTTC	CASRVSGSSYEQYF
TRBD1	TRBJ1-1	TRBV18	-	TGTCTAACCAGGGACAGCGTGAACACTGAAGCTTTCTTT	CLTRDSVNTEAFF
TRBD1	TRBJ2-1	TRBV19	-	TGTGCCAGTAGTTGGACAGGAAGGAGCAATGAGCAGTTCTTC	CASSWTGRSNEQFF
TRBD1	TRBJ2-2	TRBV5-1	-	TGCGCCAGCAGCAGGGGACAGGGGAACACCGGGGAGCTGTTTTTT	CASSRGQGNTGELFF
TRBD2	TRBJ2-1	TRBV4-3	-	TGCGCCAGCAGCCATGGAAGGACTAGCGGGATTGATGAGCAGTTCTTC	CASSHGRTSGIDEQFF
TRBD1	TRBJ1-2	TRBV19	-	TGTGCCAGTAGGGGACAGACTAACTATGGCTACACCTTC	CASRGQTNYGYTF
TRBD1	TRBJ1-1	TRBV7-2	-	TGTGCCAGCAGCTTATTTTCATTAGGGGGCCTCATGAACACTGAAGCTTTCTTT	CASSLFSLGGLMNTEAFF
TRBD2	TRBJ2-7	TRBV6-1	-	TGTGCCAGCACCAGGCTAGCGGCCTACGAGCAGTACTTC	CASTRLAAYEQYF
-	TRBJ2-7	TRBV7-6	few	TGTGCCAGCAGCTTAGATCAGGGGACGGCCTACGAGCAGTACTTC	CASSLDQGTAYEQYF
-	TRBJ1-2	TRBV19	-	TGTGCCAGTAGTATAGATTATACCGGGAACTATGGCTACACCTTC	CASSIDYTGNYGYTF
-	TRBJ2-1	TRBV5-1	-	TGCGCCAGCAGCTTGGCCTATGGTGAGCAGTTCTTC	CASSLAYGEQFF
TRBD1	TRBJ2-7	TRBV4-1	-	TGCGCCAGCAGCCCTGTAGGGACAGGGTTCTACGAGCAGTACTTC	CASSPVGTGFYEQYF
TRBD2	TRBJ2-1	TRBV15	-	TGTGCCACCAGCAGAGATATCGGGACTACCCACAATGAGCAGTTCTTC	CATSRDIGTTHNEQFF
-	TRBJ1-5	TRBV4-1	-	TGCGCCAGCAGCCAAGAGATGGGGACATATCAGCCCCAGCATTTT	CASSQEMGTYQPQHF
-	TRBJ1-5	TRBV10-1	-	TGCGCCAGCATGCGGGGGGCCGATCAGCCCCAGCATTTT	CASMRGADQPQHF
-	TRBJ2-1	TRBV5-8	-	TGTGCCAGCAGAAGGAGGGGGGGGAAACTTAATGAGCAGTTCTTC	CASRRRGGKLNEQFF
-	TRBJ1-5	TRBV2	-	TGTGCCAGCAGTGAAGACAGGGAGTTAAATCAGCCCCAGCATTTT	CASSEDRELNQPQHF
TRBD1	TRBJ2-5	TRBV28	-	TGTGCCAGCCCAAACGGTTGGACAGGGGGGGAAGACCCAGTACTAAAGACCCAGTACTTC	CASPNGWTGGEDPVLKTQYF
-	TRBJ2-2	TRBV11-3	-	TGTGCCACCGGGGAAACAACCGGGGAGCTGTTTTTT	CATGETTGELFF
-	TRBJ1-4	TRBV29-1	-	TGCAGCGTTGAAGCGGCCGGCGGTGAAAAACTGTTTTTT	CSVEAAGGEKLFF
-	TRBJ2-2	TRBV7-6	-	TGTGCCAGCAGCTTAGATGGCTTATCCACCGGGGAGCTGTTTTTT	CASSLDGLSTGELFF
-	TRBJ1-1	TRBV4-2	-	TGTGCCAGCAGCCAAGATCCAGGCCAGGTTGAAGCTTTCTTT	CASSQDPGQVEAFF
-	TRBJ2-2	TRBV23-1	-	TGCGCCAGCAGTCCGTCAATGAGAGCTTTTACGACCGGGGAGCTGTTTTTT	CASSPSMRAFTTGELFF
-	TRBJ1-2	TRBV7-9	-	TGTGCCAGCACCCCCGGGGGGCTAGGCTATGGCTACACCTTC	CASTPGGLGYGYTF
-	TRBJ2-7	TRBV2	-	TGTGCCAGCAGTAACTCGGCGGTCGAGCAGTACTTC	CASSNSAVEQYF
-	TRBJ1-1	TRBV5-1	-	TGCGCCAGCAGCTTGACACAGGGCGGCACTGAAGCTTTCTTT	CASSLTQGGTEAFF
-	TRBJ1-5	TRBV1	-	TGCACCAGCAGCCAAGACAGGGCTCAGCCCCAGCATTTT	CTSSQDRAQPQHF
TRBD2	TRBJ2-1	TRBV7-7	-	TGTGCCAGCAGCCTAACAGCGGGAGGAAGGAATGAGCAGTTCTTC	CASSLTAGGRNEQFF
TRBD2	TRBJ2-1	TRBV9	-	TGTGCCAGCAGCGCACCCCCTGGGACTAGCCCTTTTGTGGGTGATGAGCAGTTCTTC	CASSAPPGTSPFVGDEQFF
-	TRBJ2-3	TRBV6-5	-	TGTGCCAGCGGTCCGGGTTCTAGCACAGATACGCAGTATTTT	CASGPGSSTDTQYF
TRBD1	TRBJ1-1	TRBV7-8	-	TGTGCCAGCAGCCCCAGTCGCCTGGACAGGGGCCCGAACACTGAAGCTTTCTTT	CASSPSRLDRGPNTEAFF
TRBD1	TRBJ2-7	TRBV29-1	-	TGCAGCGTCGATGTAGGGGGACAGGGGGCTGGGCAGTACTTC	CSVDVGGQGAGQYF
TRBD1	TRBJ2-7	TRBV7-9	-	TGTGCCAGCAGCTCGAAGAGACAGGGGGGCAACGAGCAGTACTTC	CASSSKRQGGNEQYF
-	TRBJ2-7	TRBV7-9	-	TGTGCCAGCAGCTTAGGGTGGACGGGGATAGGCTCCTACGAGCAGTACTTC	CASSLGWTGIGSYEQYF
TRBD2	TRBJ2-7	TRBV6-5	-	TGTGCCAGCAGTTTCAAGCGGGAGGACTACGAGCAGTACTTC	CASSFKREDYEQYF
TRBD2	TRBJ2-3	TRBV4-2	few	TGTGCCAGCAGCCAACGACTAGCGGGAGAAGTAGATACGCAGTATTTT	CASSQRLAGEVDTQYF
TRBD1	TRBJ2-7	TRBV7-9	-	TGTGCCAGCAGCTCTCCGGGACAGGGATACGAGCAGTACTTC	CASSSPGQGYEQYF
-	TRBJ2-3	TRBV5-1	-	TGCGCCAGCTGTCTTACATATAGCACAGATACGCAGTATTTT	CASCLTYSTDTQYF
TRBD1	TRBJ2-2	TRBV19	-	TGTGCCAGTCTAAACAGGGGGCGTCACGGGGAGCTGTTTTTT	CASLNRGRHGELFF
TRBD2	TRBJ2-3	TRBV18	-	TGTGCCAGCTCACCGGGACTAGCGGGGGCAGATACGCAGTATTTT	CASSPGLAGADTQYF
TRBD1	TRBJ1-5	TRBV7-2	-	TGTGCCAGCAGCTTAGACACAGGGGGCTGGCAGCCCCAGCATTTT	CASSLDTGGWQPQHF